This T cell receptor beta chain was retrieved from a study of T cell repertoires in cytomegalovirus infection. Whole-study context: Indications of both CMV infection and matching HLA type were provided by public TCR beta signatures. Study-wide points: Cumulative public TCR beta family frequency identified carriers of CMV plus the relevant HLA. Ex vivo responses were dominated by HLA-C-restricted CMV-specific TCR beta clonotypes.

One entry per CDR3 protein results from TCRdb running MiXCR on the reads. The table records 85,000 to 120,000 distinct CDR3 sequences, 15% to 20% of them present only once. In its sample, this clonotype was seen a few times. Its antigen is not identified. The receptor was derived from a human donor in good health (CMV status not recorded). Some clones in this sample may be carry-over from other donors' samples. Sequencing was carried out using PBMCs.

CDR3 in amino acids: CASSFRRTGGNTEAFF. CDR3 in DNA: TGTGCCAGCAGTTTCCGGCGGACAGGGGGAAACACTGAAGCTTTCTTT. V is TRBV27 and J is TRBJ1-1; 10 bases fit TRBD1. Germline values: CDR1 MNHEY, CDR2 SMNVEV (reference sequence). The CDR3 is 16 amino acids. Trimming took 3 bases from V and 2 from J; bases not matched to a gene: 6.